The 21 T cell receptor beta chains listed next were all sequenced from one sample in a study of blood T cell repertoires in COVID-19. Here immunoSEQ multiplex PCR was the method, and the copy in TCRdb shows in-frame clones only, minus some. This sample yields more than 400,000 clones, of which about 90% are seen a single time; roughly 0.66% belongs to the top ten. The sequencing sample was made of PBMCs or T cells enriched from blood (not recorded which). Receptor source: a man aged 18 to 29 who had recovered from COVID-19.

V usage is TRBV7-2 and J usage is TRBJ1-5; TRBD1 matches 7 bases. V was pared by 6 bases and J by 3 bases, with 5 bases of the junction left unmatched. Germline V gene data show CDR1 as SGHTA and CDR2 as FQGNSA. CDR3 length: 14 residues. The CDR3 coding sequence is TGTGCCAGCAGTCCGGGACAGCTCAATCAGCCCCAGCATTTT. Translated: CASSPGQLNQPQHF.

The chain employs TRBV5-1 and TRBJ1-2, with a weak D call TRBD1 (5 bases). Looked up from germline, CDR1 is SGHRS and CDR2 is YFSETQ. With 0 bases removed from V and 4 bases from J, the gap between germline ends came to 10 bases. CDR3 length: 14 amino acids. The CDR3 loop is CASSLDRTGYGYTF. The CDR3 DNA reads TGCGCCAGCAGCTTGGACAGGACCGGCTATGGCTACACCTTC.

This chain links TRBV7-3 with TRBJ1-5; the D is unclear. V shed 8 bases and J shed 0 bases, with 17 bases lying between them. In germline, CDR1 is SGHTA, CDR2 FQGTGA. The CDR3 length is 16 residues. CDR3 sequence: CASWRSAVYSNQPQHF. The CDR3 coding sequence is TGTGCCAGCTGGAGGTCCGCCGTCTATAGCAATCAGCCCCAGCATTTT.

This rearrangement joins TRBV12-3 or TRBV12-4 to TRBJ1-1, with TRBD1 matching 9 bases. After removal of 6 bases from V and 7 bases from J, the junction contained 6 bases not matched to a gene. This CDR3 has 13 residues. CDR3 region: CASRRQGVGEAFF. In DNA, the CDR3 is TGTGCCAGCAGGCGACAGGGGGTGGGTGAAGCTTTCTTT.

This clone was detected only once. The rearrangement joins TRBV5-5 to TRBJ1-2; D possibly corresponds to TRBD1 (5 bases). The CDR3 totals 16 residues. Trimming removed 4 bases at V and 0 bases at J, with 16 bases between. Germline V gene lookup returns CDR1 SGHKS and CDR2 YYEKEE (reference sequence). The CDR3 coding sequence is TGTGCCAGCAGCGACAGATCTGGGGCTACTAACTATGGCTACACCTTC. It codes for CASSDRSGATNYGYTF.

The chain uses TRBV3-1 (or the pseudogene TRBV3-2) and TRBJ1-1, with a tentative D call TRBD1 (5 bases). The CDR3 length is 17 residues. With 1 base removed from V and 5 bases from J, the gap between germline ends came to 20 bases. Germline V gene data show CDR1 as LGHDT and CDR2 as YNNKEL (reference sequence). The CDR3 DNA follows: TGTGCCAGCAGCCAAGGGTCGCCAGGGTATTGGGGTACTGAAGCTTTCTTT. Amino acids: CASSQGSPGYWGTEAFF.

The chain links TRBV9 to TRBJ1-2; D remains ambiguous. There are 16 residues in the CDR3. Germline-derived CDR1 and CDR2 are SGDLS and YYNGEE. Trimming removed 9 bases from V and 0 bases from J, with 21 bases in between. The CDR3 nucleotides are TGTGCCACATCTCCCATACTTGGGCCAACTAACTATGGCTACACCTTC. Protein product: CATSPILGPTNYGYTF.

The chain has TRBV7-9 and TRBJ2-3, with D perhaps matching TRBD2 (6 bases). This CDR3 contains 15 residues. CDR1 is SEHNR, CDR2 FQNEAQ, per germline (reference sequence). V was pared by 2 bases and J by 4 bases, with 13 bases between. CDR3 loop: CASSLSSGKSDTQYF. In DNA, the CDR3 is TGTGCCAGCAGCTTAAGTAGCGGAAAATCAGATACGCAGTATTTT.

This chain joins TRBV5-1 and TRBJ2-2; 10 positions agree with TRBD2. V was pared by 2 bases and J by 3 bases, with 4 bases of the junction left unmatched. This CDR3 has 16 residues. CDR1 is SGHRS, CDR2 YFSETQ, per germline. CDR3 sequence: CASSFTSGEYTGELFF. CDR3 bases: TGCGCCAGCAGCTTTACTAGCGGGGAGTACACCGGGGAGCTGTTTTTT.

This CDR3 reads CASSTGGGPIDTQYF. CDR3 coding DNA: TGTGCCAGCAGCACTGGGGGAGGGCCGATAGATACGCAGTATTTT. The chain recombines TRBV3-1 (or the pseudogene TRBV3-2) with TRBJ2-3, with 7 bases identical to TRBD2. The CDR3 is 15 residues long. V lost 5 bases and J lost 5; bases outside the gene matches: 10. Germline V CDR1 and CDR2: LGHDT, YNNKEL (reference sequence).

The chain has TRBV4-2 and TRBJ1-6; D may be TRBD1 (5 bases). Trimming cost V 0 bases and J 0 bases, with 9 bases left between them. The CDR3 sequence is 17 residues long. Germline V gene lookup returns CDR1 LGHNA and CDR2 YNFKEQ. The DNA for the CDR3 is TGTGCCAGCAGCCAAGATCAACAGGTCTCCTATAATTCACCCCTCCACTTT. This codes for CASSQDQQVSYNSPLHF.

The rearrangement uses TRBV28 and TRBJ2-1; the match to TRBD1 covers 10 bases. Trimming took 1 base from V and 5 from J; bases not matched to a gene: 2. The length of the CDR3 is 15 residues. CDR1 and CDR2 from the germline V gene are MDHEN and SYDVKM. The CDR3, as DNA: TGTGCCAGCAGTTTATCAGGACAGGGGGACAATGAGCAGTTCTTC. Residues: CASSLSGQGDNEQFF.

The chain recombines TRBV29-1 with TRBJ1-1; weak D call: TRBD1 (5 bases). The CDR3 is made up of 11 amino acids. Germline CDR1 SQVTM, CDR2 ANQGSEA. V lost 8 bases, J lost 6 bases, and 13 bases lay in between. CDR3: CSYPGQAEAFF. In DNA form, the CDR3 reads TGCAGCTACCCCGGACAAGCTGAAGCTTTCTTT.

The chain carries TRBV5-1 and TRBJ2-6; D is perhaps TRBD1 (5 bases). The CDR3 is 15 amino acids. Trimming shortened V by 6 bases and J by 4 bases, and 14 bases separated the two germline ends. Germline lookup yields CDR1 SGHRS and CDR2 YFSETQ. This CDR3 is CASKTTAPGANVLTF. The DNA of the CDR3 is TGCGCCAGCAAGACGACAGCCCCCGGGGCCAACGTCCTGACTTTC.

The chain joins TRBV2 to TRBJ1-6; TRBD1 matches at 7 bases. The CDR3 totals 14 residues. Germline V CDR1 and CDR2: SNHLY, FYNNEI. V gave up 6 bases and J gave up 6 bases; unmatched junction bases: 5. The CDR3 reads CASRIQGLNSPLHF. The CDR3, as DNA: TGTGCCAGCAGGATACAGGGGCTTAATTCACCCCTCCACTTT.

CDR3 DNA: TGCGCCAGCAGCCTAAGGACAGGGGACACTGAAGCTTTCTTT. As protein: CASSLRTGDTEAFF. The chain couples TRBV5-1 to TRBJ1-1; 9 nucleotides line up with TRBD1. The junction had 4 bases not matched to a gene; V was cut back by 4 bases and J by 3 bases. The CDR3 contains 14 residues. The germline V gene encodes CDR1 SGHRS and CDR2 YFSETQ.

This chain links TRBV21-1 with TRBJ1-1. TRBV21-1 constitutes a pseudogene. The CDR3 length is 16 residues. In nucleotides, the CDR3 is TGTGCCAGCAGCAAGGAGGAGGGAGGGGGAAGCGGTGAAGCTTTCTTT. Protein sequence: CASSKEEGGGSGEAFF.

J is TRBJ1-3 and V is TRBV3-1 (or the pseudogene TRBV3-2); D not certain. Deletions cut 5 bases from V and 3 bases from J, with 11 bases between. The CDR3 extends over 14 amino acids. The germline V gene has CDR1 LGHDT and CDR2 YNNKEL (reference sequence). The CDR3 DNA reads TGTGCCAGCAGCGAAAGCCATTTTGGAAACACCATATATTTT. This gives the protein CASSESHFGNTIYF.

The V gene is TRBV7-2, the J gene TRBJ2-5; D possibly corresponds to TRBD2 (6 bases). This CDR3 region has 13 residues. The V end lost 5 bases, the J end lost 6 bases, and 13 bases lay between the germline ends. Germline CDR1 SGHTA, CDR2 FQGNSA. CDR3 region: CASSQTSLQTQYF. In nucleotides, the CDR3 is TGTGCCAGCAGCCAGACTAGTCTGCAGACCCAGTACTTC.

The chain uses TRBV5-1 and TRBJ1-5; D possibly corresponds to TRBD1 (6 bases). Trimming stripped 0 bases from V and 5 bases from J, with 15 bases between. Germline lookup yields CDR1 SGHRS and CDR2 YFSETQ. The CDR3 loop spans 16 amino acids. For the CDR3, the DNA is TGCGCCAGCAGCTTGGGCGGTGGGGGCTCTGATCAGCCCCAGCATTTT. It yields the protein CASSLGGGGSDQPQHF.

The CDR3 loop reads CASSRLVRPQHF. CDR3 DNA: TGTGCCAGCAGTCGGCTAGTTCGGCCCCAGCATTTT. This chain links TRBV28 with TRBJ1-5; D gene unclear. Trimming left V 5 bases short and J 9 bases short, with 11 bases between. Germline CDR1 and CDR2: MDHEN and SYDVKM. CDR3 length: 12 residues.